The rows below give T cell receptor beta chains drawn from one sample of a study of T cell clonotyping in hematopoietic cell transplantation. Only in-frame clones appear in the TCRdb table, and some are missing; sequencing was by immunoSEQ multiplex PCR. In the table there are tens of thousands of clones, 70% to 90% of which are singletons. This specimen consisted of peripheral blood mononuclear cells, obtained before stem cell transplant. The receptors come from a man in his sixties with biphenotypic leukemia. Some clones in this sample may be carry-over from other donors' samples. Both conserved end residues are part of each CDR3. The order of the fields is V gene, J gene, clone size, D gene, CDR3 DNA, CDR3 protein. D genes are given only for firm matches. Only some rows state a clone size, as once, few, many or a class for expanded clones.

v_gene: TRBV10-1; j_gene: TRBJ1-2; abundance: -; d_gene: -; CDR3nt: TGCGCCAGCAGTGAGACAGTCCCAGGCTATGGCTACACCTTC; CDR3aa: CASSETVPGYGYTF
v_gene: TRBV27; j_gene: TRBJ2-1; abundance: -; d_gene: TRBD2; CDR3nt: TGTGCCAGCAGTCCATTAGCGGGAGCTCTGTACAATGAGCAGTTCTTC; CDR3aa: CASSPLAGALYNEQFF
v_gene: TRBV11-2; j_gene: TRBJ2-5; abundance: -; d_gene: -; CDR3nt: TGTGCCAGCAGCTCCCAAGAGACCCAGTACTTC; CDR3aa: CASSSQETQYF
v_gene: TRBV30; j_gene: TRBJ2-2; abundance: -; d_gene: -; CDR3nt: TGTGCCTGGAGCCTCATGTCGAACACCGGGGAGCTGTTTTTT; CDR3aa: CAWSLMSNTGELFF
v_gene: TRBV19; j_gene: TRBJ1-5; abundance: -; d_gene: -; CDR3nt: TGTGCCAGTGTCACAGGGAATCAGCCCCAGCATTTT; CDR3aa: CASVTGNQPQHF
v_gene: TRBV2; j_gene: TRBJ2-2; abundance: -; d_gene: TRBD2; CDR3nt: TGTGCCAGCAGGCGACTAGCGGGATCCGCGAACACCGGGGAGCTGTTTTTT; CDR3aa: CASRRLAGSANTGELFF
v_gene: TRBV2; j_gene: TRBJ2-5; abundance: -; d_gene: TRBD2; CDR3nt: TGTGCCACTAAAGGACTAGCGGGAGATCAAGAGACCCAGTACTTC; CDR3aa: CATKGLAGDQETQYF
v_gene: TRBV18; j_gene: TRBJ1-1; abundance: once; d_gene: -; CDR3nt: TGTGCCAGCTCACTTTCAGGGTCTGAAGCTTTCTTT; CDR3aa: CASSLSGSEAFF
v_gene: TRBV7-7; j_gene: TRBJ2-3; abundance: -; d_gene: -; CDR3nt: TGTGCTAGCAGCTTAGGAGGGGTCGAGGATACGCAGTATTTT; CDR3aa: CASSLGGVEDTQYF
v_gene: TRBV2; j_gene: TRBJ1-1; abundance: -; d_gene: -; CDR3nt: TGTGCCAGCATGATGACAGCTTTGAACACTGAAGCTTTCTTT; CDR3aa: CASMMTALNTEAFF
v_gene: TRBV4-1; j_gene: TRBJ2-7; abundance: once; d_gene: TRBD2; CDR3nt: TGCGCCAGCAGCCAAGATGAGCGGGAGGTGTTCGAGCAGTACTTC; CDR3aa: CASSQDEREVFEQYF
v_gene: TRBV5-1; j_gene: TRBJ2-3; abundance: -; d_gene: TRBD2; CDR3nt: TGCGCCAGCAGCTTGGGGGTAGCGGGAGGGCTCCATACGCAGTATTTT; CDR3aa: CASSLGVAGGLHTQYF
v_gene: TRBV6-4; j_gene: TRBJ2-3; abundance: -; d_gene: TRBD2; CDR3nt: TGTGCCAGCAGCGGGACTAGTCGAGATACGCAGTATTTT; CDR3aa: CASSGTSRDTQYF
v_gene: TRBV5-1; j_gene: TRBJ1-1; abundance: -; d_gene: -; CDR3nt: TGCGCCAGCAGCCAACCATCAGGGGCTCCCACTGAAGCTTTCTTT; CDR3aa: CASSQPSGAPTEAFF
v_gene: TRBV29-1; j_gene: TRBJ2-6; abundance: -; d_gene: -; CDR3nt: TGCAGCGTTGAAGCCCCAGAGTCTGGGGCCAACGTCCTGACTTTC; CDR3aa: CSVEAPESGANVLTF
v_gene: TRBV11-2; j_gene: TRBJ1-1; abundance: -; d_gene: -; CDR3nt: TGTGCCAGCAGCTTGGCTTTCTTT; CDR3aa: CASSLAFF
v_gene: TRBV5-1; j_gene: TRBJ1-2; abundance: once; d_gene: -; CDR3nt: TGCGCCAGCAGCCCAAACGGAGGGGAGGGCTACACCTTC; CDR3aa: CASSPNGGEGYTF
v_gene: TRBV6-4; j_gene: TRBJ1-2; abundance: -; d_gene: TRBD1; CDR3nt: TGTGCCAGCAGTGTCACAGGGGAGTGGGAAGATGGCTACACCTTC; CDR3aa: CASSVTGEWEDGYTF
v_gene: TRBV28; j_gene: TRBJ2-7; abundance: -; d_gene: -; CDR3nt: TGTGCCAGCAGTTTACCCCCGAGCTCCTACGAGCAGTACTTC; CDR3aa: CASSLPPSSYEQYF
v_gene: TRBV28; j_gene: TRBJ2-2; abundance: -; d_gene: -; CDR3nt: TGTGCCAGCAGTTTACCTAGCGCCGGGGAGCTGTTTTTT; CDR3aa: CASSLPSAGELFF
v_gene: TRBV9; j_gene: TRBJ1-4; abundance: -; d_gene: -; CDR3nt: TGTGCCAGCAGCACCGGGACACTGGGAGAAAAACTGTTTTTT; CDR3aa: CASSTGTLGEKLFF
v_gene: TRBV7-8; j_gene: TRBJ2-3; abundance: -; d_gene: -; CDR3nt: TGTGCCAGCAGCCAAGAGATCTCTGAGGCGCAGTATTTT; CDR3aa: CASSQEISEAQYF
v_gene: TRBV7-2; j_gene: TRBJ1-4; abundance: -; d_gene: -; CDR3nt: TGTGCCAGCAGCTCCACGCCAAATGAAAAACTGTTTTTT; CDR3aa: CASSSTPNEKLFF
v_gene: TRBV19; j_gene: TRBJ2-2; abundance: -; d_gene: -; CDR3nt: TGTGCCAGTAATTCAGGGGCCAACACCGGGGAGCTGTTTTTT; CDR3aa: CASNSGANTGELFF
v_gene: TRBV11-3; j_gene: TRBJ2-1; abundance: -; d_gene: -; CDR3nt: TGTGCCAGCAGTTTCCAACGCTCCTACAATGAGCAGTTCTTC; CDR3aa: CASSFQRSYNEQFF
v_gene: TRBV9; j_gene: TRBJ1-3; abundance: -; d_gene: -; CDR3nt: TGTGCCAGCAGCGTAGGCCTCTCTGGAAACACCATATATTTT; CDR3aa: CASSVGLSGNTIYF
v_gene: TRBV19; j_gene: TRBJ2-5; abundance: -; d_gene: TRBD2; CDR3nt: TGTGCCAGTAGTATAGATGCGGGAGTAGGGGAGACCCAGTACTTC; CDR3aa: CASSIDAGVGETQYF
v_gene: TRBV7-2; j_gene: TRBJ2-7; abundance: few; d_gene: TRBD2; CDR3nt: TGTGCCAGCACCAAGGGACTAGTCTACGAGCAGTACTTC; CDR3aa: CASTKGLVYEQYF
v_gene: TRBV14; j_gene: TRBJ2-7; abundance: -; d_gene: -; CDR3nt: TGTGCCAGCAGCCCCTCCCCTCGGACCATATACGAGCAGTACTTC; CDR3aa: CASSPSPRTIYEQYF
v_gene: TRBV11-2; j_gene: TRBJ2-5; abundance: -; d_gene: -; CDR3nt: TGTGCCAGCAGCCACGGGGAGACCCAGTACTTC; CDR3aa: CASSHGETQYF
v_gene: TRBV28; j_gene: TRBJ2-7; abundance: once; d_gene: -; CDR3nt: TGTGCCAGCACCCAGAGCGGGACAAAGGGCGAGCAGTACTTC; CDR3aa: CASTQSGTKGEQYF
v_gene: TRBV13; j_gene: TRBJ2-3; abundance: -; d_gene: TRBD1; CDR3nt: TGTGCCAGCAGCTTAGAAGGGACAGGCACAGATACGCAGTATTTT; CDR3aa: CASSLEGTGTDTQYF
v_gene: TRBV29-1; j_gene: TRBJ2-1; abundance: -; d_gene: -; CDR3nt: TGCAGCGTTGATTTTAGGACTTCCTACAATGAGCAGTTCTTC; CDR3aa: CSVDFRTSYNEQFF
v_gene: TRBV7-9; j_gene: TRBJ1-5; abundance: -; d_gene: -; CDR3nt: TGTGCCAGCAGCTGGGGACCTGGGAATCAGCCCCAGCATTTT; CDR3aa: CASSWGPGNQPQHF
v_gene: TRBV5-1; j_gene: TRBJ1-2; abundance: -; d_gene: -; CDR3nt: TGCGCCAGCAGCTTGGAGCCCGTTAACTATGGCTACACCTTC; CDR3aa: CASSLEPVNYGYTF
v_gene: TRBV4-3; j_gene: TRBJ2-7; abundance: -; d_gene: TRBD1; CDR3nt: TGCGCCAGCAGCCTTGGACAGGGGGCAAACGAGCAGTACTTC; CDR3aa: CASSLGQGANEQYF
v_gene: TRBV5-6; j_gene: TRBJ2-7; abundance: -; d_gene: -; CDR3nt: TGTGCCAGCAGCTTGGGAGTCTACGAGCAGTACTTC; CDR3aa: CASSLGVYEQYF
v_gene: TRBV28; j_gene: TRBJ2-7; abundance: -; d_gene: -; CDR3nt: TGTGCCAGCAGTTTAGGACAGACCTACGAGCAGTACTTC; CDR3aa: CASSLGQTYEQYF
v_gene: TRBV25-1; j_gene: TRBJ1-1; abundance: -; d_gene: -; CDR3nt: TGTGCCAGCAGTGAACCAGGGGAGGCCACTGAAGCTTTCTTT; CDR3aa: CASSEPGEATEAFF
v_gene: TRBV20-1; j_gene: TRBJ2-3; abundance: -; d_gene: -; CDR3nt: TGCAGTGCTCTGGTAGATACGCAGTATTTT; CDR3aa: CSALVDTQYF
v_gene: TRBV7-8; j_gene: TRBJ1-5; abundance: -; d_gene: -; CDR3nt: TGTGCCAGCAGCTTAGAATCTGGGTTGTCCGGGCAGCCCCAGCATTTT; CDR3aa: CASSLESGLSGQPQHF
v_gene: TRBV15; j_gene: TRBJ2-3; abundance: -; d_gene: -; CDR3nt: TGTGCCACCAGCGGACGGGGGGCGCAGTCAGATACGCAGTATTTT; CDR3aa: CATSGRGAQSDTQYF
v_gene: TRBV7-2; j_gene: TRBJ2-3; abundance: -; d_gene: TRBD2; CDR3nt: TGTGCCAGCAGCTCCTCAGGCGGGAGACAAAATACGCAGTATTTT; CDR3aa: CASSSSGGRQNTQYF
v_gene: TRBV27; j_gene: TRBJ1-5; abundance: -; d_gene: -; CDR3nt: TGTGCCAGCAGTCCACAGGGTGGGGGCCAGCCCCAGCATTTT; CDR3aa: CASSPQGGGQPQHF
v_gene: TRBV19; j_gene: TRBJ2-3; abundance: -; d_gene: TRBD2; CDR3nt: TGTGCCAGTAGTATCGGACTAGCGGGGGCCCAAGATACGCAGTATTTT; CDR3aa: CASSIGLAGAQDTQYF